Listed below are T cell receptor beta chains from one sample, sequenced in a study of T cell changes during pregnancy in multiple sclerosis. Using immunoSEQ multiplex PCR, the repertoire was profiled, and TCRdb retains in-frame clones only, with some absent. The sample holds nearly 110,000 clones; 85% to 95% are singletons and the top ten take roughly 1.7%. The sample was peripheral blood, taken after pregnancy. Receptor source: a female donor with multiple sclerosis, enrolled in a pregnancy study. Both conserved end residues are part of each CDR3. The order of the fields is clone size, V gene, J gene, D gene, CDR3 DNA, CDR3 protein. The D gene is left open where the match is weak. Size tells how often a clone was seen (once, few, many) or the class of an expanded clone, and some rows leave it out.

abundance: once
v_gene: TRBV5-4
j_gene: TRBJ1-2
d_gene: TRBD1
CDR3nt: TGTGCCAGCAGCCCTGGAGGGCAGGGGGGTGGCTACACCTTC
CDR3aa: CASSPGGQGGGYTF

abundance: NA
v_gene: TRBV29-1
j_gene: TRBJ2-5
d_gene: TRBD1
CDR3nt: TGCAGCGCGAGACAGGGCATCCAAGAGACCCAGTACTTC
CDR3aa: CSARQGIQETQYF

abundance: NA
v_gene: TRBV5-1
j_gene: TRBJ1-1
d_gene: NA
CDR3nt: TGCGCCAGCAGCTTGTTTGGGGGGACTGAAGCTTTCTTT
CDR3aa: CASSLFGGTEAFF

abundance: NA
v_gene: TRBV6-5
j_gene: TRBJ1-1
d_gene: TRBD1
CDR3nt: TGTGCCAGCAGTTACAGACAGGGAGGCACTGAAGCTTTCTTT
CDR3aa: CASSYRQGGTEAFF

abundance: NA
v_gene: TRBV5-1
j_gene: TRBJ1-5
d_gene: TRBD1
CDR3nt: TGCGCCAGCAGCTCGGCAGGGGGACAGCCCCAGCATTTT
CDR3aa: CASSSAGGQPQHF

abundance: once
v_gene: TRBV11-2
j_gene: TRBJ1-3
d_gene: NA
CDR3nt: TGTGCCAGCAGCTTACCCCCAGCGGCTCACTCTGGAAACACCATATATTTT
CDR3aa: CASSLPPAAHSGNTIYF

abundance: NA
v_gene: TRBV6-4
j_gene: TRBJ2-2
d_gene: NA
CDR3nt: TGTGCCAGCAGTGAGGAGGGCGGGAACACCGGGGAGCTGTTTTTT
CDR3aa: CASSEEGGNTGELFF

abundance: NA
v_gene: TRBV5-4
j_gene: TRBJ1-2
d_gene: NA
CDR3nt: TGTGCCAGCAGCGCCCTACGTAACTATGGCTACACCTTC
CDR3aa: CASSALRNYGYTF

abundance: NA
v_gene: TRBV13
j_gene: TRBJ2-1
d_gene: TRBD2
CDR3nt: TGTGCCAGCAGCTTCCGGACTAGCGGACACCACAATGAGCAGTTCTTC
CDR3aa: CASSFRTSGHHNEQFF

abundance: NA
v_gene: TRBV7-2
j_gene: TRBJ2-7
d_gene: NA
CDR3nt: TGTGCCAGCAGCAGAGACGGGATGTCATCCTACGAGCAGTACTTC
CDR3aa: CASSRDGMSSYEQYF

abundance: NA
v_gene: TRBV5-1
j_gene: TRBJ2-7
d_gene: TRBD1
CDR3nt: TGCGCCAGCACCTTCTCTTCGGGACAGCCTTCCTACGAGCAGTACTTC
CDR3aa: CASTFSSGQPSYEQYF